This T cell receptor (beta chain) was found in a study of blood T cell repertoires in COVID-19. Study-wide context: Samples taken during acute and convalescent COVID-19 were collected in the United States, Italy and Spain.

CDR1 is SGHRS, CDR2 YFSETQ, per germline. With 1 base clipped from V and 8 bases from J, the junction kept 7 bases outside the gene matches. The CDR3 sequence is 14 residues long. As processed by the authors: Scientists estimated how many nucleated cells there were by amplifying reference gene primers. Data came from immunoSEQ multiplex PCR; TCRdb stores just in-frame clones and leaves some out. That table is the source of V, J and clone size, and D and trimming were worked out from the DNA. The table includes 250,000 to 300,000 clones, more than 80% detected once. The sequence was collected from a woman aged 40-49 years with acute or convalescent COVID-19. This chain links TRBV5-1 with TRBJ1-2; TRBD1 matches 8 bases. Sequencing used peripheral blood. The DNA of the CDR3 is TGCGCCAGCAGCTTGTTCGGACAGGGAGGCGGCTACACCTTC. Amino acid sequence: CASSLFGQGGGYTF.